The sequence of this TCR beta chain was determined in a study of metastatic and nonmetastatic thyroid tumors. Thyroid surgery took place with no prior treatment in any patient. TCRdb recomputed clones from the PCR reads via MiXCR. The sample consists of approximately 24,000 clones, roughly 20% of them appearing once. This clone was recorded only once. As yet, its antigen is unknown. Study-level findings and limits: Benign nodules were reported to have significantly lower TCR beta diversity than malignant thyroid tumors, in blood and tumor.

The TCR comes from a male donor with papillary thyroid cancer or a benign thyroid nodule (not recorded which). Some clones in this sample may be carry-over from other donors' samples. Material for sequencing was blood.

The CDR3 bases are TGTGCCAGCAGCGGGGAGGTGGGGTTGAACACTGAAGCTTTCTTT. It encodes CASSGEVGLNTEAFF. The gene calls are TRBV11-2 and TRBJ1-1; D is ambiguous. The CDR3 extends over 15 amino acids. Germline V gene sequence: CDR1 SGHAT, CDR2 FQNNGV. The V end was cut by 5 bases, the J end by 0 bases, with 13 bases between.